These T cell receptor beta chains were read from a single sample in a study of T cells in Graves' hyperthyroidism and ophthalmopathy. TCRdb re-called the multiplex PCR reads with MiXCR, one entry per CDR3 protein. The data hold around 280,000 distinct CDR3 sequences, with roughly an eighth observed a single time. The sequenced material came from blood. The receptors shown here come from a woman aged 40 to 50 with Graves' hyperthyroidism. Both conserved end residues are part of each CDR3. Each record gives: V gene, J gene, clone size, D gene, CDR3 DNA, CDR3 protein. D genes are given only for firm matches. Size tells how often a clone was seen (once, few, many) or the class of an expanded clone, and some rows leave it out.

TRBV30	TRBJ1-1	many	-	TGTGCCTGGACCCCACAGATATACACTGAAGCTTTCTTT	CAWTPQIYTEAFF
TRBV9	TRBJ2-3	few	TRBD1	TGTGCCAGCGGACGGACAGGGGCCAGCACAGATACGCAGTATTTT	CASGRTGASTDTQYF
TRBV28	TRBJ2-5	many	-	TGTGCCAGCAGTCCGTCAACATTAAAGGGGGAGACCCAGTACTTC	CASSPSTLKGETQYF
TRBV7-2	TRBJ1-6	-	-	TGTGCCAGCAGAGAGAGCGGGGACGCCAATTCACCCCTCCACTTT	CASRESGDANSPLHF
TRBV7-2	TRBJ2-3	many	TRBD2	TGTGCCAGCAGCTTAGCACTAGCGGGAGGGGCAGATACGCAGTATTTT	CASSLALAGGADTQYF
TRBV2	TRBJ1-5	many	-	TGTGCCAGCAGTGAAGGCGGGTTCGGCAATCAGCCCCAGCATTTT	CASSEGGFGNQPQHF
TRBV18	TRBJ2-7	many	-	TGTGCCAGCTCACCCGCCCAGGCCAACGAGCAGTACTTC	CASSPAQANEQYF
TRBV2	TRBJ2-2	many	TRBD1	TGTGCCAGCGGAGGACAGGGGTTGGACACCGGGGAGCTGTTTTTT	CASGGQGLDTGELFF
TRBV2	TRBJ1-1	many	-	TGTGCCAGCAGTGAAGGTGGGTACCCAACCTCTATGAACACTGAAGCTTTCTTT	CASSEGGYPTSMNTEAFF
TRBV6-2/TRBV6-3	TRBJ1-2	many	-	TGTGCCGTTATCGGGTACAAGGGCTACACCTTC	CAVIGYKGYTF
TRBV6-5	TRBJ2-7	few	TRBD1	TGTGCCAGCAGTTACGGGGACAGGCACTACGAGCAGTACTTC	CASSYGDRHYEQYF
TRBV7-2	TRBJ2-1	many	-	TGTGCCAGCAGCTCCCAGGGTTACAATGAGCAGTTCTTC	CASSSQGYNEQFF
TRBV7-9	TRBJ2-7	many	TRBD2	TGTGCCAGCAGCTTAGCGTCGCCAGCGGGGAGCTCCTACGAGCAGTACTTC	CASSLASPAGSSYEQYF
TRBV12-3/TRBV12-4	TRBJ2-1	-	-	TGTGCCAGCGGGGCTGTCTCCTCCAACGAGCAGTTCTTC	CASGAVSSNEQFF
TRBV20-1	TRBJ1-2	many	-	TGCAGTGCTACAGGCATTAACTATGGCTACACCTTC	CSATGINYGYTF
TRBV7-8	TRBJ1-2	many	-	TGTGCCAGCAGCGCCAGGGAATTGGACTATGGCTACACCTTC	CASSARELDYGYTF
TRBV10-3	TRBJ2-1	many	TRBD1	TGTGCCATCATGGGACAGGGTGACTACAATGAGCAGTTCTTC	CAIMGQGDYNEQFF
TRBV15	TRBJ2-3	many	-	TGTGCCACCAGCAGTGGGCGTCTAGCAAGCACAGATACGCAGTATTTT	CATSSGRLASTDTQYF
TRBV4-1	TRBJ2-1	-	-	TGCGCCAGCAGCCAAGACTGGGGCCAACTCAATGAGCAGTTCTTC	CASSQDWGQLNEQFF
TRBV27	TRBJ2-7	many	-	TGTGCCAGCAGTTTATCCGGCGGGCGCTACGAGCAGTACTTC	CASSLSGGRYEQYF
TRBV11-3	TRBJ2-1	many	TRBD2	TGTGCCAGCAGCTTAAGGCTAGCGGGAGACAATGAGCAGTTCTTC	CASSLRLAGDNEQFF
TRBV2	TRBJ1-5	many	-	TGTGCCAGCACTGCGACGAATAGCAATCAGCCCCAGCATTTT	CASTATNSNQPQHF
TRBV28	TRBJ2-5	many	-	TGTGCCAGCAGTTCCCAGTATGTGGCGTACTTC	CASSSQYVAYF
TRBV18	TRBJ2-7	-	-	TGTGGCAGCTCACCCACCACCTACGAGCAGTACTTC	CGSSPTTYEQYF
TRBV7-9	TRBJ1-5	few	-	TGTGCCAGCAGCGGCCCCGGAGGGGATTATCAGCCCCAGCATTTT	CASSGPGGDYQPQHF
TRBV7-9	TRBJ2-1	many	TRBD2	TGTGCCAGCAGCATCCCGGGACTAGTTAATGAGCAGTTCTTC	CASSIPGLVNEQFF
TRBV29-1	TRBJ2-3	-	TRBD2	TGCAGCGTTGAAGTGGGGGGGACCACAAGCACAGATACGCAGTATTTT	CSVEVGGTTSTDTQYF
TRBV3-1	TRBJ1-6	many	-	TGTGCCAGCAGCCAAGACCCCCCCGACCTCCACTTT	CASSQDPPDLHF
TRBV11-2	TRBJ2-2	-	-	TGTGCCAGCAGGACAGACTACACCGGGGAGCTGTTTTTT	CASRTDYTGELFF
TRBV13	TRBJ1-6	few	-	TGTGCCAGCAATCAGGGGAATTCACCCCTCCACTTT	CASNQGNSPLHF
TRBV24-1	TRBJ2-3	few	-	TGTGCTGTAGATGGGACAGATACGCAGTATTTT	CAVDGTDTQYF
TRBV3-1	TRBJ1-3	few	-	TGTGCCAGCAGCCAGGGATCGGACAGCTCTGGAAACACCATATATTTT	CASSQGSDSSGNTIYF
TRBV28	TRBJ2-7	-	-	TGTGCCAGCAGTTCTCCCGACTACGAGCAGTACTTC	CASSSPDYEQYF
TRBV29-1	TRBJ1-2	-	TRBD1	TGCAGCGTTGAAGCTAGGACAGGCGCCCCTAACTATGGCTACACCTTC	CSVEARTGAPNYGYTF
TRBV29-1	TRBJ2-1	many	-	TGCAGCGTTGTGCGACAGCAGCGAGGGGAGCAGTTCTTC	CSVVRQQRGEQFF
TRBV3-1	TRBJ1-2	many	-	TGTGCCAGCAGCCAAGATTGGACACACTATGGCTACACCTTC	CASSQDWTHYGYTF
TRBV2	TRBJ1-4	many	-	TGTGCCAGCACCGGACAGTCTTCTCGAGATGAAAAACTGTTTTTT	CASTGQSSRDEKLFF
TRBV30	TRBJ1-2	many	TRBD1	TGTGCCTGGAGTTTAGGACAGGGAGGTGGCTACACCTTC	CAWSLGQGGGYTF
TRBV28	TRBJ2-7	many	TRBD2	TGTGCCAGCAGTGTTACTAGCGGGACCTACGAGCAGTACTTC	CASSVTSGTYEQYF
TRBV5-1	TRBJ2-1	few	-	TGCGCCAGCAGCCCCGGGGTGGGGGATGAGCAGTTCTTC	CASSPGVGDEQFF
TRBV9	TRBJ1-2	-	TRBD1	TGTGCCAGCAGCGTAGCGGGACAGGCCGTGGTGGACTATGGCTACACCTTC	CASSVAGQAVVDYGYTF
TRBV20-1	TRBJ2-1	few	-	TGCAGTGCTAGTGCCCCCACCTACAATGAGCAGTTCTTC	CSASAPTYNEQFF
TRBV2	TRBJ2-7	many	TRBD1	TGTGCCAGCAGTGGTGACAGGGGGTTGACCTACGAGCAGTACTTC	CASSGDRGLTYEQYF
TRBV11-2	TRBJ1-2	many	-	TGTGCCAGCAGCTCTCTAGGGAGTCGGGGCTACACCTTC	CASSSLGSRGYTF
TRBV11-3	TRBJ1-1	many	-	TGTGCCAGCAGCTTACGCGGGGGGGAGGCTGAAGCTTTCTTT	CASSLRGGEAEAFF
TRBV7-2	TRBJ2-3	many	TRBD2	TGTGCCAGCAGCTTGTGGAGCGGGAGTCCCACAGATACGCAGTATTTT	CASSLWSGSPTDTQYF
TRBV5-1	TRBJ2-3	many	TRBD2	TGCGCCAGCAGCTTAAATCTAGCGGGAGGCACAGATACGCAGTATTTT	CASSLNLAGGTDTQYF
TRBV12-3/TRBV12-4	TRBJ1-5	many	-	TGTGCCAGCAGTTTAAAGTCCTCCGGCAGTCAGCCCCAGCATTTT	CASSLKSSGSQPQHF
TRBV11-3	TRBJ2-3	few	-	TGTGCCAGCAGCTTCGGACAGACAGATGCGCAGTATTTT	CASSFGQTDAQYF
TRBV19	TRBJ1-4	-	TRBD1	TGTGCCAGTAGCCCCCCAACAGGGGCAACTAATGAAAAACTGTTTTTT	CASSPPTGATNEKLFF
TRBV20-1	TRBJ2-3	many	TRBD2	TGCAGTGCTATTAAAGCGGGAGTCACAGATACGCAGTATTTT	CSAIKAGVTDTQYF
TRBV12-3/TRBV12-4	TRBJ1-1	many	TRBD1	TGTGCCAGCAGCCCTCCGAGACAGGGTATCACTGAAGCTTTCTTT	CASSPPRQGITEAFF
TRBV18	TRBJ2-1	few	TRBD1	TGTGCCAGCTCATCCGGGACAGGGGAACCTGAGCAGTTCTTC	CASSSGTGEPEQFF
TRBV4-2	TRBJ2-3	-	-	TGTGCCAGCAGCCAATTCGCGGGAACCAATGAAAAAGATACGCAGTATTTT	CASSQFAGTNEKDTQYF
TRBV6-1	TRBJ2-3	-	TRBD1	TGTGCCAGCAGTTGGGGGACAGCATCAGATACGCAGTATTTT	CASSWGTASDTQYF